The next 29 T cell receptor beta chains were all read from a single sample in a study of cytomegalovirus exposure and HLA in healthy donors. The PCR ran on 60 Vbeta and 13 Jbeta primers. Assay: immunoSEQ multiplex PCR; the TCRdb copy retains only in-frame clones and omits some. This table holds some 200,000 clones, around 80% found once. Material: PBMCs. The receptors come from a woman aged 25 to 39 in good health and CMV-seronegative.

This clone was seen a few times. V usage is TRBV28 and J usage is TRBJ1-1, with 9 nucleotides matching TRBD1. Per germline, CDR1 MDHEN and CDR2 SYDVKM. V was pared by 2 bases and J by 5 bases, with 6 bases of the junction left unmatched. The CDR3 length is 15 residues. The CDR3 here is CASSLSRQGGTEAFF. The DNA of the CDR3 is TGTGCCAGCAGTTTAAGTAGACAGGGGGGGACTGAAGCTTTCTTT.

The chain links TRBV2 to TRBJ2-7, with 8 bases matching TRBD1. The CDR3 spans 13 residues. Germline V lookup: CDR1 SNHLY, CDR2 FYNNEI. Trimming took 6 bases from V and 3 from J; bases not matched to a gene: 4. The CDR3 protein is CASSEGQDYEQYF. DNA of the CDR3: TGTGCCAGCAGCGAGGGACAGGACTACGAGCAGTACTTC.

This chain joins TRBV6-6 and TRBJ1-3; 7 bases fit TRBD1. V was clipped by 6 bases and J by 0 bases; unmatched bases: 5. The CDR3 contains 15 residues. Germline loops: CDR1 MNHNY, CDR2 SVGAGI (reference sequence). The DNA for the CDR3 is TGTGCCAGCAGCAATACAGGGGACTCTGGAAACACCATATATTTT. Protein product: CASSNTGDSGNTIYF.

This clone was seen a few times. The V call is TRBV5-1, the J call TRBJ2-3, with 8 positions matching TRBD2. V shed 4 bases and J 2 bases; nucleotides not matched to a gene: 6. The CDR3 covers 15 residues. From germline, CDR1 is SGHRS and CDR2 YFSETQ. This chain's CDR3 is CASSRREGDTDTQYF. The CDR3 nucleotides are TGCGCCAGCAGCCGACGGGAGGGCGACACAGATACGCAGTATTTT.

This clone was detected only a few times. This sample includes further DNA sequences coding for the same CDR3. V usage is TRBV4-3 and J usage is TRBJ2-7, with 7 bases aligning to TRBD1. Germline lookup yields CDR1 LGHNA and CDR2 YSLEER. There are 14 residues in the CDR3. After removal of 4 bases from V and 0 bases from J, the junction contained 3 bases not matched to a gene. As DNA, the CDR3 is TGCGCCAGCAGCCCCGACAGGGACTCCTACGAGCAGTACTTC. Its protein product is CASSPDRDSYEQYF.

A note on this clone: Other nucleotide sequences in the sample specify the same CDR3. The V and J genes are TRBV7-9 and TRBJ2-5; TRBD2 might be the D (6 bases). Germline-derived CDR1 and CDR2 are SEHNR and FQNEAQ (reference sequence). The germline V and J ends were trimmed by 1 base and 5 bases, with 8 bases remaining between them. This CDR3 spans 13 amino acids. The DNA of the CDR3 is TGTGCCAGCAGCTTAGGGAGGGGCGAGACCCAGTACTTC. This codes for CASSLGRGETQYF.

The rearrangement uses TRBV19 and TRBJ1-6, with TRBD1 identical over 9 bases. Germline V gene sequence: CDR1 LNHDA, CDR2 SQIVND (reference sequence). This CDR3 has 17 residues. The V and J ends lost 6 bases and 2 bases, in that order; junction bases with no gene match: 8. The CDR3 bases are TGTGCCAGTAGGCCCGGACAGGGGAACACCTATAATTCACCCCTCCACTTT. Amino acids: CASRPGQGNTYNSPLHF.

This sequence joins TRBV9 and TRBJ1-6, with TRBD1 matching over 7 bases. This CDR3 spans 14 amino acids. CDR1 and CDR2 (germline): SGDLS, YYNGEE. V shed 3 bases and J 9 bases; nucleotides not matched to a gene: 6. The CDR3 here is CASSGQGDFSPLHF. The CDR3 DNA follows: TGTGCCAGCAGCGGACAGGGCGACTTTTCACCCCTCCACTTT.

This chain uses TRBV7-9 with TRBJ2-7; no clear D gene. V was trimmed by 7 bases and J by 6 bases, leaving 13 bases between them. CDR3 length equals 12 residues. CDR1 is SEHNR, CDR2 FQNEAQ, per germline (reference sequence). The CDR3 nucleotides read TGTGCCAGCACCGCTTCAGTCAGCGAGCAGTACTTC. This sequence encodes CASTASVSEQYF.

The chain links TRBV9 to TRBJ2-3; 7 nucleotides match TRBD2. Trimming took 0 bases from V and 0 from J; bases not matched to a gene: 1. CDR1 and CDR2 (germline): SGDLS, YYNGEE. This CDR3 spans 15 amino acids. In DNA, the CDR3 is TGTGCCAGCAGCGTAGAAGCGGGGAGCACAGATACGCAGTATTTT. It specifies CASSVEAGSTDTQYF.

This clone was seen only once. The V call is TRBV7-9, the J call TRBJ2-5, with a weak D call TRBD1 (6 bases). V lost 5 bases and J 4 bases, leaving 11 bases between the germline ends. CDR1 and CDR2 (germline): SEHNR, FQNEAQ (reference sequence). This CDR3 region has 13 residues. DNA for the CDR3: TGTGCCAGCAGCCGAGAACAGGGAGAGACCCAGTACTTC. It encodes CASSREQGETQYF.

The chain links TRBV6-5 to TRBJ1-6; weak D call: TRBD1 (6 bases). Per germline, CDR1 MNHEY and CDR2 SVGAGI. V was trimmed by 5 bases and J by 8 bases, leaving 10 bases between them. The CDR3 length is 13 residues. The CDR3 nucleotides are TGTGCCAGCAGTAACAGGGATTATTCACCCCTCCACTTT. Encoded protein: CASSNRDYSPLHF.

V gene TRBV9 combines with J gene TRBJ2-3; D is possibly TRBD1 (5 bases). The CDR3 is 18 amino acids. Germline CDR1 reads SGDLS; CDR2 reads YYNGEE. V lost 0 bases, J lost 0 bases, and 17 bases lay in between. CDR3 nucleotide sequence: TGTGCCAGCAGCGTAGCTCCACGACCGCAGGGAAGCACAGATACGCAGTATTTT. This encodes CASSVAPRPQGSTDTQYF.

Worth noting for this clone: At one boundary the junction diverges from the germline segment, which might be a read error. The chain recombines TRBV7-9 with TRBJ2-7; 8 bases match TRBD2. Germline lookup yields CDR1 SEHNR and CDR2 FQNEAQ (reference sequence). This CDR3 comprises 16 residues. CDR3 loop: CSSSLAGGRQPYEQYF. The DNA for the CDR3 is TGTTCCAGCAGCTTAGCCGGCGGGAGGCAGCCCTACGAGCAGTACTTC.

Only one count was recorded for this clone. V is TRBV4-1 and J is TRBJ2-6; 7 nucleotides line up with TRBD2. This CDR3 is built from 17 residues. V lost 0 bases and J lost 1; bases outside the gene matches: 3. Looked up from germline, CDR1 is MGHRA and CDR2 is YSYEKL. CDR3 loop: CASSQDRTRSGANVLTF. The CDR3 DNA follows: TGCGCCAGCAGCCAAGATCGGACTAGATCTGGGGCCAACGTCCTGACTTTC.

This clone was observed a handful of times. CDR3 coding DNA: TGTGCCAGCAGTCTGGCCGGGACAGGCCTTCGGGAGCCCCAGCATTTT. This codes for CASSLAGTGLREPQHF. The chain combines TRBV7-2 with TRBJ1-5, with 8 bases aligning to TRBD1. Germline trimming cut 6 bases from V and 8 bases from J; bases unmatched to any gene: 15. Germline V gene sequence: CDR1 SGHTA, CDR2 FQGNSA. The CDR3 consists of 16 residues. Using reference TRBV7-2 and TRBJ1-5 for the parts outside the CDR3, the full variable domain is GAGVSQSPSNKVTEKGKDVELRCDPISGHTALYWYRQSLGQGLEFLIYFQGNSAPDKSGLPSDRFSAERTGGSVSTLTIQRTQQEDSAVYLCASSLAGTGLREPQHFGDGTRLSIL.

The chain employs TRBV5-1 and TRBJ2-7, with TRBD1 matching over 8 bases. CDR1 and CDR2 from the germline V gene are SGHRS and YFSETQ. The CDR3 runs 15 residues. Trimming at V came to 6 bases and at J to 3 bases, leaving 11 bases not matched to a gene. The CDR3: CASTEGTGGLYEQYF. As DNA, the CDR3 is TGCGCCAGCACCGAAGGCACAGGGGGACTCTACGAGCAGTACTTC.

The gene calls are TRBV5-4 and TRBJ2-3; 11 bases map to TRBD2. The CDR3 is 15 residues long. V was pared by 4 bases and J by 3 bases, with 4 bases of the junction left unmatched. Germline CDR1 reads SGHNT; CDR2 reads YYREEE (reference sequence). The CDR3 bases are TGTGCCAGCAGCCCAACTAGCGGGGGAACAGATACGCAGTATTTT. This gives the protein CASSPTSGGTDTQYF.

This clone was counted once. The gene calls are TRBV27 and TRBJ1-2; 10 nucleotides line up with TRBD1. The CDR3 spans 14 residues. CDR1 MNHEY and CDR2 SMNVEV come from the germline V gene (reference sequence). The trim removed 0 bases at V and 7 bases at J, leaving 2 bases unmatched. This CDR3 reads CASSLSDRGTGYTF. The CDR3 DNA follows: TGTGCCAGCAGTTTATCGGACAGGGGGACTGGCTACACCTTC.

The V gene is TRBV11-2, the J gene TRBJ2-7; D is possibly TRBD1 (6 bases). The germline V gene encodes CDR1 SGHAT and CDR2 FQNNGV. The ends were cut back, 5 bases at V and 7 bases at J, with 15 bases in the middle. CDR3 size: 13 residues. This CDR3 reads CASSPGTTSEQYF. Written as DNA, the CDR3 is TGTGCCAGCAGCCCCGGGACAACCTCAGAGCAGTACTTC.

The chain joins TRBV7-2 to TRBJ2-7; 12 bases align to TRBD2. The V gene end was trimmed by 5 bases and the J gene end by 3 bases; junction bases not matched to a gene: 5. CDR3 length: 15 residues. The germline V gene has CDR1 SGHTA and CDR2 FQGNSA. The CDR3 DNA follows: TGTGCCAGCAGCCCCAGACTAGCGGGGGACTACGAGCAGTACTTC. Translation: CASSPRLAGDYEQYF.

The chain is built from TRBV28 and TRBJ2-7; D is perhaps TRBD1 (5 bases). The V gene's germline CDR1 is MDHEN and CDR2 SYDVKM. V dropped 1 base and J dropped 0 bases, with 13 bases sitting between them. CDR3 length: 16 amino acids. The CDR3, as DNA: TGTGCCAGCAGTTTATCGCGACAGTCCCTCTCCTACGAGCAGTACTTC. Translated: CASSLSRQSLSYEQYF.

This chain connects TRBV4-3 to TRBJ1-2; D is uncertain. The CDR3 covers 15 residues. Per the germline V gene, CDR1 is LGHNA and CDR2 is YSLEER. The V end lost 1 base, the J end lost 1 base, and 10 bases lay between the germline ends. The CDR3 loop reads CASSQAWGGNYGYTF. The CDR3 DNA is TGCGCCAGCAGCCAAGCGTGGGGAGGTAACTATGGCTACACCTTC.

The V gene is TRBV5-4, the J gene TRBJ1-5; no definite D call. CDR3 length: 13 amino acids. V was trimmed by 0 bases and J by 4 bases, leaving 5 bases between them. The germline V gene has CDR1 SGHNT and CDR2 YYREEE (reference sequence). CDR3 loop: CASSLDVNQPQHF. The CDR3 nucleotides are TGTGCCAGCAGCTTGGATGTAAATCAGCCCCAGCATTTT.

This chain uses TRBV14 with TRBJ2-7; D might be TRBD2 (5 bases). Germline V gene lookup returns CDR1 SGHDN and CDR2 FVKESK. V lost 1 base and J 6 bases, leaving 10 bases between the germline ends. The length of the CDR3 is 13 residues. CDR3 sequence reads: CASSQVFRGEQYF. The CDR3 bases are TGTGCCAGCAGCCAAGTATTCCGGGGCGAGCAGTACTTC.

The rearrangement uses TRBV7-2 and TRBJ2-7; the D gene is possibly TRBD2 (6 bases). The CDR3 is 15 amino acids. The germline CDR1 and CDR2 sequences are SGHTA and FQGNSA. V lost 6 bases and J 3 bases, leaving 18 bases between the germline ends. The DNA for the CDR3 is TGTGCCAGCAGTCAAGCCGGGGGAGGCTTCTACGAGCAGTACTTC. Encoded protein: CASSQAGGGFYEQYF. The entire variable domain, with the rest obtained from reference TRBV7-2 and TRBJ2-7, is as follows: GAGVSQSPSNKVTEKGKDVELRCDPISGHTALYWYRQSLGQGLEFLIYFQGNSAPDKSGLPSDRFSAERTGGSVSTLTIQRTQQEDSAVYLCASSQAGGGFYEQYFGPGTRLTVT.

The rearrangement joins TRBV28 to TRBJ1-5; 7 nucleotides line up with TRBD1. Germline V gives CDR1 MDHEN, CDR2 SYDVKM. This CDR3 spans 12 amino acids. Losses at the gene ends were 7 bases for V and 9 bases for J; bases not matched to a gene: 6. In nucleotides, the CDR3 is TGTGCCAGCAACCTACAGGGGAGGCCCCAGCATTTT. Encoded protein: CASNLQGRPQHF. The entire variable domain, with the rest obtained from reference TRBV28 and TRBJ1-5, is as follows: DVKVTQSSRYLVKRTGEKVFLECVQDMDHENMFWYRQDPGLGLRLIYFSYDVKMKEKGDIPEGYSVSREKKERFSLILESASTNQTSMYLCASNLQGRPQHFGDGTRLSIL.

This chain connects TRBV10-1 to TRBJ2-1; 8 bases map to TRBD1. Trimming at V came to 2 bases and at J to 8 bases, leaving 8 bases not matched to a gene. The germline CDR1 and CDR2 sequences are WNHNN and SYGVQD (reference sequence). CDR3 size: 15 residues. CDR3 bases: TGCGCCAGCAGTGAGGGGCAGGGGGCTGCGGATGAGCAGTTCTTC. This codes for CASSEGQGAADEQFF.

In this sample, this clone turned up a few times. The V call is TRBV28, the J call TRBJ2-7; 9 nucleotides match TRBD1. Germline V gives CDR1 MDHEN, CDR2 SYDVKM. The CDR3 sequence is 15 residues long. Germline trimming cut 5 bases from V and 2 bases from J; bases unmatched to any gene: 7. The CDR3 DNA is TGTGCCAGCAGTCCTGGACAGGGGTATCCCTACGAGCAGTACTTC. Its protein product is CASSPGQGYPYEQYF.